This is a list of T cell receptor beta chains from one sample in a study of T cell responses to AZD1222 COVID-19 vaccine. TCRdb's copy holds only in-frame clones and misses some; the assay was immunoSEQ multiplex PCR. This repertoire shows about 100,000 clones, over 90% found once; its top ten account for approximately 5%. Sequencing used peripheral blood, obtained on day 0 of AZD1222 vaccination. All receptors derive from an adult in good health. Each CDR3 is given with its conserved first and last residue. Each record gives: V gene, clone size, D gene, J gene, CDR3 DNA, CDR3 protein. A D gene is named only where the DNA matches it firmly. Clone size is given for some rows only: seen once, a few or many times, or a class if the clone is expanded.

TRBV7-3	.	.	TRBJ2-7	TGTGCCAGCAGTATCGGGACTCCGATTTCCTACGAGCAGTACTTC	CASSIGTPISYEQYF
TRBV5-4	.	TRBD1	TRBJ2-2	TGTGCCAGCAGCGCGAAGACAGGGACCGGGGAGCTGTTTTTT	CASSAKTGTGELFF
TRBV5-1	.	.	TRBJ1-1	TGCGCCAGCAGCTTGGCCGGGGGCGGGACTGAAGCTTTCTTT	CASSLAGGGTEAFF
TRBV30	.	TRBD1	TRBJ2-2	TGTGCCTGGAGTGTCGGAATACGGACAGGGGGTTTGGCCGGGGAGCTGTTTTTT	CAWSVGIRTGGLAGELFF
TRBV19	.	TRBD1	TRBJ1-2	TGTGCCAGTAGTCCCCGACAGGGATGGGGATATGGCTACACCTTC	CASSPRQGWGYGYTF
TRBV2	.	TRBD1	TRBJ1-4	TGTGCCAGCAGCGCGGACAGGGATCGAGGTGAAAAACTGTTTTTT	CASSADRDRGEKLFF
TRBV19	.	.	TRBJ2-2	TGTGCCAGTAGTATAACAGGGAACACCGGGGAGCTGTTTTTT	CASSITGNTGELFF
TRBV2	.	.	TRBJ2-1	TGTGCCAGTATGGTCCGTGCAGATAGTGGGCAGTTCTTC	CASMVRADSGQFF
TRBV5-1	.	.	TRBJ2-1	TGCGCCAGCAGCTCTTCGATGTTACAGGTCAATGAGCAGTTCTTC	CASSSSMLQVNEQFF
TRBV2	.	.	TRBJ2-7	TGTGCCAGCAACCCCGGGAGCTCCTACGAGCAGTACTTC	CASNPGSSYEQYF
TRBV27	.	TRBD1	TRBJ2-5	TGTGCCAGCAGTAGCAGGGGGCTTGAAGAGACCCAGTACTTC	CASSSRGLEETQYF
TRBV5-6	.	.	TRBJ2-5	TGTGCCAGCACCTTCGCTACAGCGGTTCCGGGCCAGTACTTC	CASTFATAVPGQYF
TRBV7-9	.	TRBD2	TRBJ2-3	TGTGCCAGCAGCTTAATCACTAGCGCGGATACGCAGTATTTT	CASSLITSADTQYF
TRBV19	.	.	TRBJ1-2	TGTGCCAGTAGTGAACAGACCGCTTATGGCTACACCTTC	CASSEQTAYGYTF
TRBV21-1	.	.	TRBJ2-1	TGTGCCAGCAGCAAAGTGCCTAGGATAAAAAGCAATGAGCAGTTCTTC	CASSKVPRIKSNEQFF
TRBV19	.	TRBD2	TRBJ2-2	TGTGCCAGTAGTACTAGACTAGCGGGAGGTGCCACCGGGGAGCTGTTTTTT	CASSTRLAGGATGELFF
TRBV7-6	.	.	TRBJ2-5	TGTGCCAGCAGCTCAAAGGCTGGACCCCGTATATTCCAAGAGACCCAGTACTTC	CASSSKAGPRIFQETQYF
TRBV20-1	.	.	TRBJ1-5	TGCAGTGCTAGCAGGCAGCCCCAGCATTTT	CSASRQPQHF
TRBV11-3	.	.	TRBJ2-1	TGTGCCAGCAGCTTAGATCCAAACGACCTGGAGCAGTTCTTC	CASSLDPNDLEQFF
TRBV27	once	.	TRBJ1-6	TGTGCCAGCAGCCCCGTGGGGTCACCCCTCCACTTT	CASSPVGSPLHF
TRBV5-8	.	.	TRBJ1-2	TGTGCCAGCAGGGGTAACAGCGCGCAAACCAACTATGGCTACACCTTC	CASRGNSAQTNYGYTF
TRBV20-1	.	.	TRBJ2-1	TGCAGTTCAACCGGCGTTAATGAGCAGTTCTTC	CSSTGVNEQFF
TRBV27	.	.	TRBJ1-1	TGTGCCACTTCGACCGTTAACACTGAAGCTTTCTTT	CATSTVNTEAFF
TRBV11-2	.	.	TRBJ1-6	TGTGCCAGCAGCTTAGGCCAGGGGCGTTCAGGCCTCCACTTT	CASSLGQGRSGLHF
TRBV10-3	.	.	TRBJ1-1	TGTGCCATCAGTGAGGTCAGGCTGAACACTGAAGCTTTCTTT	CAISEVRLNTEAFF
TRBV7-8	.	.	TRBJ2-7	TGTGCCAGCAGCCAATACTACGAGCAGTACTTC	CASSQYYEQYF
TRBV7-2	.	.	TRBJ1-1	TGTGCCAGCAGCTTAGGACCAATGAACACTGAAGCTTTCTTT	CASSLGPMNTEAFF
TRBV6-1	few	TRBD2	TRBJ2-1	TGTGCCAGCAGTGACATAGCGGGAGCTTACAATGAGCAGTTCTTC	CASSDIAGAYNEQFF
TRBV3-1/TRBV3-2	.	TRBD1	TRBJ1-2	TGTGCCAGCAGCCAAGAAATTGGGACAGCCTATGGCTACACCTTC	CASSQEIGTAYGYTF
TRBV5-4	.	.	TRBJ2-1	TGTGCCAGCAGACAGGACGGTGGGGGCTTCAATGAGCAGTTCTTC	CASRQDGGGFNEQFF
TRBV4-2	.	.	TRBJ2-2	TGTGCCAGCCGAGCCGGAACTAACACCGGGGAGCTGTTTTTT	CASRAGTNTGELFF
TRBV19	.	TRBD2	TRBJ2-5	TGTGCCAGTAGCCCTTCGAGTAGCGGGAGGAAGGAGACCCAGTACTTC	CASSPSSSGRKETQYF
TRBV19	.	TRBD1	TRBJ1-1	TGTGCCAGTACCACGACAGGGATCATGACTGAAGCTTTCTTT	CASTTTGIMTEAFF
TRBV10-3	few	TRBD1	TRBJ1-1	TGTGCCATCACCGGAAAAGGACAGGGCCGCACTGAAGCTTTCTTT	CAITGKGQGRTEAFF
TRBV6-2/TRBV6-3	.	.	TRBJ2-1	TGTGCCAGCAGTTACTCATGGTTGGGGGATCCCTACAATGAGCAGTTCTTC	CASSYSWLGDPYNEQFF
TRBV7-9	.	.	TRBJ2-7	TGTGCCAGCAGTGATCGGGGAGAGGGCGAGCAGTACTTC	CASSDRGEGEQYF
TRBV7-7	.	TRBD2	TRBJ2-3	TGTGCTAGCAGCCGGGGGGTCGGAGATACGCAGTATTTT	CASSRGVGDTQYF
TRBV7-9	.	.	TRBJ2-2	TGTGCCAGCAGCTTAAGGTCGACGGTACTCACCGGGGAGCTGTTTTTT	CASSLRSTVLTGELFF
TRBV5-1	.	.	TRBJ1-5	TGCGCCAGCAGCTTGGACAGGTATCAGCCCCAGCATTTT	CASSLDRYQPQHF
TRBV28	.	TRBD1	TRBJ1-4	TGTGCCAGCAGGAATACAGGGGGCTCTAATGAAAAACTGTTTTTT	CASRNTGGSNEKLFF
TRBV29-1	.	TRBD1	TRBJ1-1	TGCAGCACTAACCAGGGGGACAGTAAGAACACTGAAGCTTTCTTT	CSTNQGDSKNTEAFF
TRBV15	.	.	TRBJ1-1	TGTGCCACCTTTTCCGGATCCCGGAACACTGAAGCTTTCTTT	CATFSGSRNTEAFF
TRBV28	.	TRBD1	TRBJ2-7	TGTGCCAGCAGTTCCACAGGGGGCTCCTACGAGCAGTACTTC	CASSSTGGSYEQYF
TRBV6-5	.	.	TRBJ1-2	TGTGCCAGCAGATCCCGGGGCTCTAACTATGGCTACACCTTC	CASRSRGSNYGYTF
TRBV27	.	TRBD1	TRBJ2-1	TGTGCCAGCAGTTTAGAAGTTGGGACAGCGACAAGCGAGCAGTTCTTC	CASSLEVGTATSEQFF
TRBV5-1	.	TRBD1	TRBJ1-2	TGCGCCAGCAGCACCGGACAGGGGCCGCATGGCTACACCTTC	CASSTGQGPHGYTF
TRBV5-1	.	.	TRBJ1-2	TGCGCCAGCAGCGAACAGGCGACCTATGGCTACACCTTC	CASSEQATYGYTF
TRBV4-1	few	TRBD1	TRBJ2-6	TGCGCCAGCAGCCGAGACAGGGCCCCCTCTGGGGCCAACGTCCTGACTTTC	CASSRDRAPSGANVLTF
TRBV6-5	once	TRBD1	TRBJ1-4	TGTGCCAGCAGTTACGGGGACAGGGGGCTTCGCGAAAAACTGTTTTTT	CASSYGDRGLREKLFF
TRBV5-8	.	.	TRBJ1-2	TGTGCCAGCAGCTTGGATGGGAGCAACACCTATGGCTACACCTTC	CASSLDGSNTYGYTF
TRBV18	.	TRBD1	TRBJ1-2	TGTGCCAGCTCACCCGGACAGGGCCGTAACTATGGCTACACCTTC	CASSPGQGRNYGYTF
TRBV5-1	.	TRBD2	TRBJ2-7	TGCGCCAGCAGCTTGGCCTCTGGACTAGCGGGAGTTAGGGACGAGCAGTACTTC	CASSLASGLAGVRDEQYF
TRBV30	.	.	TRBJ1-4	TGTGCCTGGACGGGGGCGTTAGGAGAAAAACTGTTTTTT	CAWTGALGEKLFF
TRBV18	.	TRBD1	TRBJ2-4	TGTGCCAGCTCACCAGGGACAGGAAAAAACATTCAGTACTTC	CASSPGTGKNIQYF
TRBV5-1	.	.	TRBJ2-5	TGCGCCAGCAGCTCCCTAACTAGTCAAGAGACCCAGTACTTC	CASSSLTSQETQYF